This T cell receptor beta chain is drawn from a study of T cell responses to AZD1222 COVID-19 vaccine. For the study at large: Second-dose timings of about 4 or about 12 weeks were pooled. Study conclusions and caveats: There were vaccine-associated CD4 TCRs across spike, dominant at 160-218 and 743-854.

With 1 base removed from V and 3 bases from J, the gap between germline ends came to 12 bases. The CDR3 loop spans 15 amino acids. CDR1 is SEHNR and CDR2 is FQNEAQ in the germline V gene (reference sequence). On this clone itself: What it binds is unknown.

Sequencing used immunoSEQ multiplex PCR; TCRdb keeps in-frame clones, though not all of them. The sample lists about 140,000 clones; 85% to 95% were seen once. The receptor's source is an adult in good health. This specimen consisted of peripheral blood, obtained on day 0 of AZD1222 vaccination. The chain employs TRBV7-9 and TRBJ1-2; D perhaps matches TRBD1 (5 bases). The CDR3 bases are TGTGCCAGCAGCTTAGGTTGGGGCCGGGACTATGGCTACACCTTC. It translates to CASSLGWGRDYGYTF. Drawing the rest from reference TRBV7-9 and TRBJ1-2, the complete variable domain is DTGVSQNPRHKITKRGQNVTFRCDPISEHNRLYWYRQTLGQGPEFLTYFQNEAQLEKSRLLSDRFSAERPKGSFSTLEIQRTEQGDSAMYLCASSLGWGRDYGYTFGSGTRLTVV.